Shown below are 7 T cell receptor beta chains from a single sample sequenced in a study of molecular identifiers for immune sequencing clone quantification. A single record per CDR3 protein comes from TCRdb applying MiXCR to the PCR reads. This sample has 90,000 to 120,000 distinct CDR3 sequences, with roughly a third found just once. Sample: naive CD8+ T cells from blood, with Jurkat cell RNA spiked in. Subset indicated: FACS-sorted CD8+CD4-CCR7+CD45RA+ naive T cells. All receptors derive from a human donor in good health. Some libraries in this study had Jurkat cell RNA spiked in.

In its sample, this clonotype was seen a few times. This sequence joins TRBV6-2 or TRBV6-3 and TRBJ2-4; 9 nucleotides line up with TRBD2. Germline CDR1 reads MNHEY; CDR2 reads SVGEGT. The CDR3 contains 16 residues. The trim removed 6 bases at V and 0 bases at J, leaving 6 bases unmatched. The CDR3 region has the DNA TGTGCCAGCAGACCCGGGACTAGCAGAGCCAAAAACATTCAGTACTTC. Residues: CASRPGTSRAKNIQYF.

In its sample, this clonotype was seen many times. The chain employs TRBV6-5 and TRBJ2-3; either TRBD1 or TRBD2 may fit D (5 bases each). This CDR3 contains 15 residues. In germline, CDR1 is MNHEY, CDR2 SVGAGI. V lost 2 bases, J lost 4 bases, and 13 bases lay in between. CDR3 DNA sequence: TGTGCCAGCAGTTACAGTGTTGTGGGGGCAGATACGCAGTATTTT. Protein product: CASSYSVVGADTQYF.

The chain combines TRBV6-2 or TRBV6-3 with TRBJ1-5, with D possibly TRBD1 on 5 matching bases. The V end was cut by 8 bases, the J end by 7 bases, with 18 bases between. The CDR3 covers 14 residues. Germline assignment: CDR1 MNHEY and CDR2 SVGEGT. The CDR3 coding sequence is TGTGCCAGCTCGCACGGGGCGAGCACCCAGCCCCAGCATTTT. Residues: CASSHGASTQPQHF.

This clonotype was observed a handful of times. The gene calls are TRBV28 and TRBJ2-7; D uncertain. Trimming removed 1 base from V and 2 bases from J, with 9 bases in between. The germline CDR1 and CDR2 sequences are MDHEN and SYDVKM. This CDR3 region has 14 residues. CDR3 DNA sequence: TGTGCCAGCAGTTTATTGTTAGTAGCCTACGAGCAGTACTTC. Protein product: CASSLLLVAYEQYF.

To note about this clonotype: A read error is possible here, since a much larger clone lies one base away. The chain recombines TRBV4-1 with TRBJ2-7, with 10 positions matching TRBD2. Germline values: CDR1 MGHRA, CDR2 YSYEKL. CDR3 length: 15 residues. CDR3 in amino acids: CASSQGKREGYGQYF. The DNA for the CDR3 is TGCGCCAGCAGCCAAGGAAAGCGGGAGGGTTACGGGCAGTACTTC.

For this clonotype: A much more abundant neighbour one base away suggests this may be a read error. The chain has TRBV28 and TRBJ2-7, with a tentative D call TRBD2 (6 bases). Germline loops: CDR1 MDHEN, CDR2 SYDVKM. This CDR3 comprises 13 residues. The CDR3 region is CSSSPGEDYEQYF. CDR3 sequence (DNA): TGTTCCAGCAGTCCCGGGGAGGACTACGAGCAGTACTTC.

This clonotype was observed at least ten times. The chain carries TRBV4-3 and TRBJ1-1; D is unclear. Germline V gene sequence: CDR1 LGHNA, CDR2 YSLEER. V shed 1 base and J shed 5 bases, with 5 bases lying between them. The CDR3 is made up of 12 amino acids. CDR3 amino acids: CASSQGRTEAFF. CDR3 nucleotides: TGCGCCAGCAGCCAAGGGCGTACTGAAGCTTTCTTT.